This T cell receptor (beta chain) was identified in a study of shared clonotypes between healthy human individuals (TCRdb year 2020). Regarding the complete study: A couple of women and a few men aged 18 to 49 years were included in the cohort. For each donor, CD4 naive and CD4 memory were each given three plates, CD8 naive was given two plates, and CD8 memory was given one plate. Blood TCR repertoires of roughly five healthy adults were deeply sequenced to estimate repertoire size and the extent of clonotype sharing between individuals. Libraries were prepared and TCR repertoires were sequenced by different laboratories using diverse techniques, in order to increase sequencing depth and limit assay-specific biases. Each donor's leukapheresis produced roughly between roughly 0.85 and 9.5 billion PBMCs. Broader findings and caveats from the paper: Even with the large sequencing depth, rarefaction of the sorted-subset datasets indicated that sequencing was incomplete. Sampling was restricted to blood, and TCR repertoires in tissues likely differ from the TCR repertoires found in blood. Based on pairwise subsampling, the degree of clonotype sharing among donors was expected to be affected by sequencing depth. Higher generation probabilities were observed for clonotypes shared by all four sorted-subset donors than for non-shared clonotypes. Across a few donors, approximately 4.6% of naive CD4, over 3% of naive CD8, around 2.1% of memory CD4, and about 0.44% of memory CD8 clonotypes were shared. Naive subsets generally had larger estimated clonotype richness than memory subsets. Because the study included only a small number of donors, the genetic and exposure-history diversity represented was limited.

Using the deep immunoSEQ assay, TCR CDR3 regions were amplified from genomic DNA by multiplex PCR. For each cell subset, the extracted genomic DNA was distributed evenly across all wells of several immunoSEQ 96-well plates, and each plate served as one replicate. For sorted subsets, each replicate PCR was loaded with 200 ng genomic DNA, equivalent to 25,000 to 30,000 T cell genomes. Purified libraries were quantified with a Qubit 3.0 fluorometer, sized on a Bioanalyzer 2100, and re-quantified with the KAPA Library Quantification kit. A separate single-read 150-cycle Illumina NextSeq 550 flow cell was used to sequence each immunoSEQ 96-well plate. Concerning the study's data processing: Because the immunoSEQ output included only junctional sequences and no quality scores, the filtering could not be the same as the filtering used for full-length reads. Sequences were annotated with PyIR, a Python wrapper for IgBLAST v1.9, and V/J genes and CDR3 were assigned using IMGT germline references. Reads with weak V/J assignments (E-value above 1e-6), missing CDR3, stop codons, out-of-frame junctions, or ambiguous translated residues were removed. A V3J clonotype was defined by an identical inferred V gene, J gene, and CDR3 amino acid sequence. Percentage overlap between repertoires was calculated by dividing the number of shared unique clonotypes by the size of the smaller repertoire. Repertoire richness was assessed with RTK rarefaction, the Chao1 estimator, and Recon v2.1 estimates of unobserved clonotypes. Generation probabilities for all TCRbeta clonotypes obtained by the gDNA method from a handful of donors were computed using OLGA. TCRdb stores this immuneACCESS table with in-frame sequences only. Part of the clones is absent; in the studies checked, under half of the shortfall reflects unresolved V genes, and no reason is known for the rest. Clone size and the V and J calls come from that table; the DNA yielded D and trimming. For this sample there are around 690,000 clones; about 90% appear just once. The top ten clonotypes cover about 34% of the sample.

Donors were healthy HIV-negative adults with no recently reported acute infections or vaccinations. Only Caucasian adults living in Nashville, Tennessee, USA were represented among the donors. CD8 memory samples consisted of magnetically selected CD45RO+ cells combined with CCR7-negative CD45RA+ effector memory (TemRA) cells. Blood was obtained by leukapheresis, after which PBMCs were separated by Ficoll-Histopaque density gradient centrifugation and cryopreserved in liquid nitrogen vapor phase. Analytical flow cytometry was used to check the purity and quantity of every magnetically sorted T cell population. Genomic DNA was isolated from each sorted fraction and quantified by UV absorbance on a Nanodrop 2000c. To note about this clone: Its cognate antigen has yet to be identified. Base qualities are missing; no much larger clone stands one base away.

Sample: memory CD8+ T cells from PBMCs. The cell subset or site tag for this specimen amounts to: CD45RO+ cells pooled with CCR7-negative TemRA cells. This receptor was taken from a man aged 18 to 30 in good health. Some clones in this sample may be carry-over from other donors' samples.

The nucleotide sequence is TGTGCCAGCGGGTTAGACAGGGGGCGAAATCAGCCCCAGCATTTT. It is translated as CASGLDRGRNQPQHF. The receptor chain draws on TRBV27 and TRBJ1-5; the central 10 bases match TRBD1. CDR3 length: 15 amino acids, cysteine to phenylalanine. The entry retains the CDR3 DNA only, 45 bases that are in frame from base 1. CDR1 and CDR2, per the germline V gene (reference sequence), are MNHEY and SMNVEV. Unmatched junction bases come to 8, with V trimmed by 8 bases and J by 4 bases.